This T cell receptor beta chain was documented in a study of response to subunit inactivated influenza vaccine. MiXCR, run by TCRdb on the RT-PCR reads, gives a single entry per CDR3 protein. This sample has 550,000 to 800,000 distinct CDR3 sequences; around 13% occur once, and the top ten carry 5.5% to 7%. Remarks on this clonotype: Antigen unknown.

Study-level findings and limits: Authors suggested seasonal influenza vaccinations each recruit few new T cells.

The V gene end was trimmed by 4 bases and the J gene end by 6 bases; junction bases not matched to a gene: 7. The CDR3 totals 15 residues. CDR1 and CDR2 from the germline V gene are LNHDA and SQIVND (reference sequence). The clonotype originates from a man aged 45-60 years who received an inactivated influenza vaccine. This sequence joins TRBV19 and TRBJ2-1; 9 positions match TRBD2. Here the sequenced sample was PBMCs from blood, taken around 15 days before vaccination. The CDR3 coding sequence is TGTGCCAGTAGTACCACGGGACTAGCCGGCAATGAGCAGTTCTTC. Protein: CASSTTGLAGNEQFF.